This note documents a single TCR beta chain sequence. Its cognate antigen is unknown. Assay: immunoSEQ multiplex PCR; the TCRdb copy retains only in-frame clones and omits some. The repertoire holds 30,000 or so clones, with 60% to 85% as singletons. Time point meaning: week 35, safety follow-up. Vaccination comprised doses that each held 300 ug of mutant IDH1 20-mer peptide, plus topical imiquimod. The data were taken from a study of a mutant IDH1 vaccine in newly diagnosed glioma. The specimen comprised PBMCs, sampled from a glioma patient whose treatment included an IDH1 peptide vaccine. The TCR comes from a woman aged 25 to 39 with glioma. Some clones in this sample may be carry-over from other donors' samples.

Here the CDR3 DNA reads TGTGCCAGCAGTTTCCTGGGGACAGGCTATGGCTACACCTTC. Protein sequence: CASSFLGTGYGYTF. The genes are TRBV28 and TRBJ1-2; 8 nucleotides align to TRBD1. Germline CDR1 is MDHEN and CDR2 is SYDVKM. This CDR3 region has 14 residues. V lost 3 bases and J lost 4; bases outside the gene matches: 4.